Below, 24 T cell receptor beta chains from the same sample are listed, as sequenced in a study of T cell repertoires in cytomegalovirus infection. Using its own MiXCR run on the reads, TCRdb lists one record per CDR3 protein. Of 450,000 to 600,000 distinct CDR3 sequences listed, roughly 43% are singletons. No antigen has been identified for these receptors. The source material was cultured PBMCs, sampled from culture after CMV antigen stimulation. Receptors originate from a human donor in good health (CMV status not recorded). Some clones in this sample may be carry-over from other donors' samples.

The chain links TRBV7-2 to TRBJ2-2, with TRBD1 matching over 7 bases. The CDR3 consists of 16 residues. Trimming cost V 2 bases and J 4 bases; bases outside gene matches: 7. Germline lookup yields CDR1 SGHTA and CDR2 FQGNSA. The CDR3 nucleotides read TGTGCCAGCAGCTTATTGTGGGACAGCTCCACCGGGGAGCTGTTTTTT. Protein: CASSLLWDSSTGELFF.

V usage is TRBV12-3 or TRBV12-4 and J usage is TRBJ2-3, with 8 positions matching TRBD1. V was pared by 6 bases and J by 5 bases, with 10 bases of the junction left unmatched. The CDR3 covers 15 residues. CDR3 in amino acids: CASSLRLDREDTQYF. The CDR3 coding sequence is TGTGCCAGCAGCCTCCGCCTGGACAGGGAAGATACGCAGTATTTT.

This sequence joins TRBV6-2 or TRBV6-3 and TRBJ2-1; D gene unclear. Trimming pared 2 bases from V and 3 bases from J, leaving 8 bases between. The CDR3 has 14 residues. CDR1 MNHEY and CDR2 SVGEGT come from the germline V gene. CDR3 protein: CASSYVGIYNEQFF. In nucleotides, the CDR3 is TGTGCCAGCAGTTACGTCGGTATCTACAATGAGCAGTTCTTC.

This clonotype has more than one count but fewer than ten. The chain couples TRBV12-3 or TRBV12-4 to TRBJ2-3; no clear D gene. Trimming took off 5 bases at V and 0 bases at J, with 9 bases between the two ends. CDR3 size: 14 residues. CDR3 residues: CASSPMASTDTQYF. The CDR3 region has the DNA TGTGCCAGCAGTCCCATGGCTAGCACAGATACGCAGTATTTT.

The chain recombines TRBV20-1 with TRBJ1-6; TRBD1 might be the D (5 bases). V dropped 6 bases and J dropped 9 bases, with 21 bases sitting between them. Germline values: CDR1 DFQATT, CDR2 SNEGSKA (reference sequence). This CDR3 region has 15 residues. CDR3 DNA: TGCAGTGCGCCCAGCGGGGGTTTATTGGGTTCACCCCTCCACTTT. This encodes CSAPSGGLLGSPLHF.

The CDR3 nucleotides read TGTGCCAGCAGTCCCGACCTGTGGGCTTTCTTT. Residues: CASSPDLWAFF. V gene TRBV2 combines with J gene TRBJ1-1; D gene ambiguous. Germline CDR1 SNHLY, CDR2 FYNNEI. The CDR3 has 11 residues. Trimming pared 5 bases from V and 11 bases from J, leaving 12 bases between. Using reference TRBV2 and TRBJ1-1 for the parts outside the CDR3, the full variable domain is EPEVTQTPSHQVTQMGQEVILRCVPISNHLYFYWYRQILGQKVEFLVSFYNNEISEKSEIFDDQFSVERPDGSNFTLKIRSTKLEDSAMYFCASSPDLWAFFGQGTRLTVV.

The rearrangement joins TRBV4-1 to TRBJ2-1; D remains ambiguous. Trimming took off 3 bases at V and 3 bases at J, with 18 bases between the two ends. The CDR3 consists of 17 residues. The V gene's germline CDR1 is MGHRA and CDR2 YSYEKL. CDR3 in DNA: TGCGCCAGCAGCCACAAAGGTGGGTTAACAGTCTACAATGAGCAGTTCTTC. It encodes CASSHKGGLTVYNEQFF.

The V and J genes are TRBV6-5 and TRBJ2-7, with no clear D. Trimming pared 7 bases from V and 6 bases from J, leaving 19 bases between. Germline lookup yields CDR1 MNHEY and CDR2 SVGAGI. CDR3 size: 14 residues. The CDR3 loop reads CASNSRAEEREQYF. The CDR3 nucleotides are TGTGCCAGCAATTCTCGGGCCGAGGAGCGCGAGCAGTACTTC.

The CDR3 sequence is CASSSRLAGVEETQYF. The CDR3 nucleotides are TGTGCCAGCAGCTCGCGACTAGCGGGAGTGGAGGAGACCCAGTACTTC. The V and J genes are TRBV11-2 and TRBJ2-5, with 12 positions matching TRBD2. The J segment lost 5 bases and the V segment lost 4 bases, leaving 8 bases of the junction unmatched. CDR1 and CDR2 from the germline V gene are SGHAT and FQNNGV. CDR3 length equals 16 residues.

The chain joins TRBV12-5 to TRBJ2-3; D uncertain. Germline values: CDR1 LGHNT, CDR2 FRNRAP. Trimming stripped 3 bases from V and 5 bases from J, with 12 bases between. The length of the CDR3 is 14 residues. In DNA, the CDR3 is TGTGCTAGTGGTTTTTCCCCTGAAGGAGATACGCAGTATTTT. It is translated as CASGFSPEGDTQYF.

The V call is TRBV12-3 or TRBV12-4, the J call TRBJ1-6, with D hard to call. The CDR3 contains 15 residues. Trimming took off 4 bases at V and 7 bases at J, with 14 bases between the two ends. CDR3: CASSSSGNTNSPLHF. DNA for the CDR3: TGTGCCAGCAGTTCGTCAGGAAACACAAATTCACCCCTCCACTTT.

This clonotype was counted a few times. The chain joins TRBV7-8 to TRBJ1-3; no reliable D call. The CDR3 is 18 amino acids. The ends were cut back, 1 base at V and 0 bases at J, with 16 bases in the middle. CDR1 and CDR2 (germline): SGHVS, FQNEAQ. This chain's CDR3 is CASSLVRLPTPSGNTIYF. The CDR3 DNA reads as TGTGCCAGCAGCTTAGTCCGGCTTCCTACCCCCTCTGGAAACACCATATATTTT.

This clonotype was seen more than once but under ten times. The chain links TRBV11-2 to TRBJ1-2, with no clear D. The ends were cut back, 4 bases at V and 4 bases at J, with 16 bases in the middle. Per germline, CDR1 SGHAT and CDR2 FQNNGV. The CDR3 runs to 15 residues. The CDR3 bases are TGTGCCAGCAGCTCAATAAGGGTATTTGGCTATGGCTACACCTTC. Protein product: CASSSIRVFGYGYTF.

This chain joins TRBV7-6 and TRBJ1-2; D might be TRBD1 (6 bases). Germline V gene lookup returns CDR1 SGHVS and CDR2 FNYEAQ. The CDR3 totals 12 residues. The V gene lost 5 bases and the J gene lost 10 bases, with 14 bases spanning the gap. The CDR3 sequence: CASSTGQPLYTF. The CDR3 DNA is TGTGCCAGCAGCACTGGACAGCCCCTCTACACCTTC. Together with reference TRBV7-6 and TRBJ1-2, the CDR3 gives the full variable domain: GAGVSQSPRYKVTKRGQDVALRCDPISGHVSLYWYRQALGQGPEFLTYFNYEAQQDKSGLPNDRFSAERPEGSISTLTIQRTEQRDSAMYRCASSTGQPLYTFGSGTRLTVV.

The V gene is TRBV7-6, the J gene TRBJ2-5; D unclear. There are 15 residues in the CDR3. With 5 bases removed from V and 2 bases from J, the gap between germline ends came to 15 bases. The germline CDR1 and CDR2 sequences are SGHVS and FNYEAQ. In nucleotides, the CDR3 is TGTGCCAGCAGCCTCCCTCTCGGGCGGCAAGAGACCCAGTACTTC. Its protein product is CASSLPLGRQETQYF.

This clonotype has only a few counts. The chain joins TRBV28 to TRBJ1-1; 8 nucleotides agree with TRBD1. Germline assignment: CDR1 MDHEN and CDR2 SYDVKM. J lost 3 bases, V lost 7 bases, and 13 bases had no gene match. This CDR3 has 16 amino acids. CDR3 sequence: CASTIPGTGSDTEAFF. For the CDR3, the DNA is TGTGCCAGCACCATTCCCGGGACAGGTTCGGACACTGAAGCTTTCTTT.

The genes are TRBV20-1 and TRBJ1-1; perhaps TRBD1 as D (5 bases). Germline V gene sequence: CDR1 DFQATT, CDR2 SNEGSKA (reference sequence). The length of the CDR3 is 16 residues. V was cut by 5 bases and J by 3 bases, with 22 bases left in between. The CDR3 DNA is TGCAGTGCTTCGCCCCCCCCGGCCAGGGTAGACACTGAAGCTTTCTTT. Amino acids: CSASPPPARVDTEAFF.

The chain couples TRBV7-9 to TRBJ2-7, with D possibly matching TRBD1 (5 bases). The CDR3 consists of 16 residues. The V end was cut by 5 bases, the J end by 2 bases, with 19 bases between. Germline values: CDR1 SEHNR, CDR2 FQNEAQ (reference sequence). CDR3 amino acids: CASSPTRRVGTYEQYF. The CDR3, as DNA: TGTGCCAGCAGCCCAACTCGCAGGGTTGGGACCTACGAGCAGTACTTC.

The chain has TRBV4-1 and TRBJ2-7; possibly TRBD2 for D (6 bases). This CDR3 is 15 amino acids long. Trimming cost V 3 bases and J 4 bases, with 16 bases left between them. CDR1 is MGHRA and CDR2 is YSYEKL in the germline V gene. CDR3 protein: CASSHTPGRGYEQYF. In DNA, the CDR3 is TGCGCCAGCAGCCACACCCCCGGGAGAGGTTACGAGCAGTACTTC.

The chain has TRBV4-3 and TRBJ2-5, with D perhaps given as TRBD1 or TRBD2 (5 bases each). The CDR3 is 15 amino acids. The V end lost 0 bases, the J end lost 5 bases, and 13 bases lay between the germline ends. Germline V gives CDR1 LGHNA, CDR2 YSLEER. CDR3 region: CASSQEGLAGETQYF. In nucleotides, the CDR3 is TGCGCCAGCAGCCAAGAGGGGCTAGCAGGGGAGACCCAGTACTTC.

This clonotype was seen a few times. CDR3 in DNA: TGTGCCAGCAGCGGACTAGCGGGAGGAGTCGAGCAGTACTTC. As protein: CASSGLAGGVEQYF. The rearrangement uses TRBV7-2 and TRBJ2-7; 14 bases fit TRBD2. Germline V CDR1 and CDR2: SGHTA, FQGNSA. Trimming took 5 bases from V and 6 from J; bases not matched to a gene: 3. The CDR3 totals 14 residues.

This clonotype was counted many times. For the CDR3, the DNA is TGTGCCAGCAGCTTAGGTGGCAGGCTCGGCAATCAGCCCCAGCATTTT. This translates into CASSLGGRLGNQPQHF. This sequence joins TRBV7-2 and TRBJ1-5; D gene uncertain. CDR1 and CDR2 (germline): SGHTA, FQGNSA. V was pared by 1 base and J by 2 bases, with 12 bases between. This CDR3 contains 16 residues.

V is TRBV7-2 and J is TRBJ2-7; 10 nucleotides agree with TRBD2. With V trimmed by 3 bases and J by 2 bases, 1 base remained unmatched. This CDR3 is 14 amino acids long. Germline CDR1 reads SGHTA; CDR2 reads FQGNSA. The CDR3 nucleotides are TGTGCCAGCAGCTTTACTAGCGGGACCTACGAGCAGTACTTC. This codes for CASSFTSGTYEQYF.

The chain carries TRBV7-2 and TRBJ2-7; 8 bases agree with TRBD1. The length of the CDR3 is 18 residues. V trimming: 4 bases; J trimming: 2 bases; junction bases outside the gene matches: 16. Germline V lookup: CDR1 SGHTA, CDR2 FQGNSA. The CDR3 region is CASSSPLIDRGPPYEQYF. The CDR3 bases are TGTGCCAGCAGCTCCCCCCTAATTGACAGGGGTCCGCCCTACGAGCAGTACTTC.